This is a list of T cell receptor beta chains from one sample in a study of T-cell memory formation after mild COVID-19. TCRdb called the 5' RACE reads again in MiXCR, with one record for every CDR3 protein. The table lists around 90,000 distinct CDR3 sequences, approximately 16% of them singletons. The sequenced sample was PBMCs or a T cell subset sorted from them (not recorded which). The source of these receptors is a man aged 18 to 30 who had mild COVID-19 (a few samples of this study predate the infection). Cell type and time point are not known. CDR3s include the opening cysteine and the closing phenylalanine or tryptophan. A D gene is named only where the DNA matches it firmly. Not every row has a clone size; where given, it reads once, few, many or a size class.

cdr3_length j_call v_call d_call clone_size cdr3_nt cdr3_aa
15 TRBJ2-5 TRBV6-5 - - TGTGCCAGCAGTCAGTCCTCTGTGGAGGAGGAGACCCAGTACTTC CASSQSSVEEETQYF
14 TRBJ2-5 TRBV7-9 TRBD1 many TGTGCCAGCAGCACATGGGACAGCCAAGAGACCCAGTACTTC CASSTWDSQETQYF
17 TRBJ1-6 TRBV10-3 - few TGTGCCATCAGTGACCTGGGACGGTCCGTTGAGAATTCACCCCTCCACTTT CAISDLGRSVENSPLHF
14 TRBJ2-2 TRBV27 - many TGTGCCAGCAGTTTAAGGACAGACACCGGGGAGCTGTTTTTT CASSLRTDTGELFF
16 TRBJ2-2 TRBV9 TRBD2 few TGTGCCAGCAGCGCCGCTAGCGGGGGGGACACCGGGGAGCTGTTTTTT CASSAASGGDTGELFF
14 TRBJ2-1 TRBV29-1 - many TGCAGCGTGGGGGGACAAAGCTCCTACAATGAGCAGTTCTTC CSVGGQSSYNEQFF
11 TRBJ2-7 TRBV5-1 - few TGCGCCAGCAAGCAGGGAAACGAGCAGTACTTC CASKQGNEQYF
14 TRBJ1-2 TRBV6-5 - - TGTGCCAGCAGCACCAAAGGGGGAATCGGGGGCTACACCTTC CASSTKGGIGGYTF
11 TRBJ2-1 TRBV29-1 - few TGCAGCGCCGTCTCCTACAATGAGCAGTTCTTC CSAVSYNEQFF
15 TRBJ1-2 TRBV6-1 - - TGTGCCAGCACCACACGGGCTACAGGATCCTATGGCTACACCTTC CASTTRATGSYGYTF
17 TRBJ2-6 TRBV5-6 - few TGTGCCAGCAGCTTGGCGGGGTTCCGCTCTGGGGCCAACGTCCTGACTTTC CASSLAGFRSGANVLTF
13 TRBJ2-3 TRBV7-6 TRBD1 - TGTGCCAGCAGCTACGACAGGGGAGATACGCAGTATTTT CASSYDRGDTQYF
15 TRBJ1-5 TRBV28 - - TGTGCCAGTAAACAGGTTTCCAATAGCAATCAGCCCCAGCATTTT CASKQVSNSNQPQHF
13 TRBJ2-1 TRBV5-1 - few TGCGCCAGCAGTGATAGGGCGGGGGCTGAGCAGTTCTTC CASSDRAGAEQFF
13 TRBJ2-1 TRBV27 TRBD2 few TGTGCCAGTAGCGGGGGCCTTTCGAATGAGCAGTTCTTC CASSGGLSNEQFF